Below, 4 T cell receptor beta chains from the same sample are listed, as sequenced in a study of blood T cell repertoires in COVID-19. Assay: immunoSEQ multiplex PCR; the TCRdb copy retains only in-frame clones and omits some. This table has about 26,000 clones, approximately 87% appearing once. Sequencing used peripheral blood. Receptor source: a human donor in a cohort sampled during active COVID-19.

Only one count was recorded for this clone. This chain joins TRBV9 and TRBJ2-3, with TRBD1 as a possible D gene (6 bases). The CDR3 consists of 12 residues. The germline V gene encodes CDR1 SGDLS and CDR2 YYNGEE. V lost 3 bases to trimming and J lost 11 bases, with 13 bases between them. The CDR3 loop is CASSARQAKQYF. For the CDR3, the DNA is TGTGCCAGCAGCGCCCGACAGGCCAAGCAGTATTTT.

The chain joins TRBV5-1 to TRBJ1-3, with D tentatively TRBD1 (5 bases). The CDR3 loop spans 17 amino acids. CDR1 is SGHRS and CDR2 is YFSETQ in the germline V gene. V shed 1 base and J shed 0 bases, with 14 bases lying between them. In nucleotides, the CDR3 is TGCGCCAGCAGCTTGCACGGCGGGGCGGTCTCTGGAAACACCATATATTTT. Translation: CASSLHGGAVSGNTIYF.

The chain links TRBV7-2 to TRBJ2-1, with 8 positions matching TRBD2. Germline V gene sequence: CDR1 SGHTA, CDR2 FQGNSA. The CDR3 runs 17 residues. With 1 base clipped from V and 0 bases from J, the junction kept 5 bases outside the gene matches. The CDR3 loop is CASSLVVGTSSYNEQFF. The CDR3 bases are TGTGCCAGCAGCTTAGTTGTTGGGACTAGCTCCTACAATGAGCAGTTCTTC.

The chain employs TRBV7-2 and TRBJ2-1; D unresolved. V was pared by 2 bases and J by 6 bases, with 5 bases between. CDR3 size: 12 residues. Germline V lookup: CDR1 SGHTA, CDR2 FQGNSA. CDR3 sequence (DNA): TGTGCCAGCAGCTTATCGGTCAATGAGCAGTTCTTC. It is translated as CASSLSVNEQFF.